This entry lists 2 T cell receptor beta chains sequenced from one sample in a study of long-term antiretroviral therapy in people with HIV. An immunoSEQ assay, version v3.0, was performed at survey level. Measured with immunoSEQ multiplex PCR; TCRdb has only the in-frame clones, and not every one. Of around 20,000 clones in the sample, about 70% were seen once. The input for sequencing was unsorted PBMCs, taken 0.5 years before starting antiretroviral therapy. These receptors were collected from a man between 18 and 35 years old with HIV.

The CDR3 loop is CASSLLAGMNTEAFF. For the CDR3, the DNA is TGTGCCAGCAGCTTGCTGGCAGGGATGAACACTGAAGCTTTCTTT. This chain links TRBV5-5 with TRBJ1-1; D is possibly TRBD1 (5 bases). Germline V gives CDR1 SGHKS, CDR2 YYEKEE (reference sequence). Trimming took off 1 base at V and 0 bases at J, with 10 bases between the two ends. The CDR3 has 15 amino acids.

The CDR3 spells CASSLSGGMNTEAFF. The CDR3, as DNA: TGTGCCAGCAGTTTATCTGGGGGCATGAACACTGAAGCTTTCTTT. The chain has TRBV27 and TRBJ1-1; TRBD1 is a possible D gene (6 bases). Trimming cost V 0 bases and J 0 bases, with 8 bases left between them. There are 15 residues in the CDR3. Germline assignment: CDR1 MNHEY and CDR2 SMNVEV (reference sequence).